These 5 T cell receptor beta chains originate from one sample sequenced in a study of shared clonotypes between healthy human individuals. This table comes from immunoSEQ multiplex PCR, and its TCRdb copy is limited to in-frame clones, with some not included. This repertoire shows about 960,000 clones, around three quarters found once; its top ten account for about 1.5%. Input material: memory CD4+ T cells sorted from blood. Stated subset: CD45RA-negative fraction. Every receptor here comes from a man in his late teens or twenties in good health.

V usage is TRBV18 and J usage is TRBJ1-1, with D hard to call. This CDR3 has 14 amino acids. CDR1 is KGHSH, CDR2 LQKENI, per germline. Trimming shortened V by 0 bases and J by 6 bases, and 11 bases separated the two germline ends. CDR3 nucleotide sequence: TGTGCCAGCTCACCACCATCTCTTCGTTCTGAAGCTTTCTTT. This codes for CASSPPSLRSEAFF. Variable domain in full (rest from reference TRBV18 and TRBJ1-1): NAGVMQNPRHLVRRRGQEARLRCSPMKGHSHVYWYRQLPEEGLKFMVYLQKENIIDESGMPKERFSAEFPKEGPSILRIQQVVRGDSAAYFCASSPPSLRSEAFFGQGTRLTVV.

The chain couples TRBV6-6 to TRBJ2-7, with 9 nucleotides matching TRBD1. With V trimmed by 8 bases and J by 7 bases, 12 bases remained unmatched. The germline V gene has CDR1 MNHNY and CDR2 SVGAGI (reference sequence). This CDR3 spans 14 amino acids. CDR3 amino acids: CASAAGQGKREQYF. The CDR3 bases are TGTGCCAGCGCCGCAGGACAGGGGAAGAGGGAGCAGTACTTC.

A few counts support this clone. This rearrangement joins TRBV2 to TRBJ2-2, with 8 bases identical to TRBD2. V shed 6 bases, J shed 0 bases, and the junction held 3 bases outside the gene matches. CDR1 and CDR2 from the germline V gene are SNHLY and FYNNEI. This CDR3 comprises 15 residues. CDR3 coding DNA: TGTGCCAGCAGAGGCGGGGGGCCGAACACCGGGGAGCTGTTTTTT. It is translated as CASRGGGPNTGELFF.

J is TRBJ2-1 and V is TRBV14, with D tentatively TRBD1 (5 bases). The CDR3 runs to 16 residues. Deletions cut 0 bases from V and 9 bases from J, with 18 bases between. CDR1 is SGHDN, CDR2 FVKESK, per germline. This chain's CDR3 is CASSQDAGNIQGEQFF. The DNA for the CDR3 is TGTGCCAGCAGCCAAGATGCAGGGAACATCCAGGGTGAGCAGTTCTTC.

V gene TRBV7-9 combines with J gene TRBJ2-7; 8 nucleotides match TRBD2. The ends lost 5 bases at V and 3 bases at J; junction bases unmatched: 6. This CDR3 is built from 14 residues. Germline loops: CDR1 SEHNR, CDR2 FQNEAQ (reference sequence). The CDR3 DNA reads TGTGCCAGCAGCCCCCCGACTAGCGTCTACGAGCAGTACTTC. Amino acid sequence: CASSPPTSVYEQYF.